The 30 T cell receptor beta chains reported below all come from one sample, sequenced in a study of technical replicates of blood from four donors. Profiling relied on immunoSEQ multiplex PCR, and the TCRdb table lists in-frame clones only, not all of them. The data contain roughly 72,000 clones, roughly 94% of them singletons. The sequenced sample consisted of T cells isolated from PBMCs. The receptors were sampled from a human donor in good health.

Here the CDR3 DNA reads TGTGCCAGCAGCTTCCAACCGGGAGGAGGCTACGAGCAGTACTTC. The encoded protein is CASSFQPGGGYEQYF. V usage is TRBV7-2 and J usage is TRBJ2-7; 7 bases are shared with TRBD2. Germline CDR1 and CDR2: SGHTA and FQGNSA. This CDR3 is 15 amino acids long. The junction had 8 bases not matched to a gene; V was cut back by 3 bases and J by 3 bases.

The rearrangement joins TRBV28 to TRBJ2-2; 10 bases are shared with TRBD1. Germline assignment: CDR1 MDHEN and CDR2 SYDVKM. The CDR3 spans 16 residues. Trimming removed 3 bases from V and 4 bases from J; junction bases left unmatched: 5. The CDR3 reads CASSFGDRGFTGELFF. The DNA for the CDR3 is TGTGCCAGCAGTTTTGGGGACAGGGGATTCACCGGGGAGCTGTTTTTT.

The chain couples TRBV30 to TRBJ2-1, with 9 bases identical to TRBD2. CDR1 GTSNPN and CDR2 SVGIG come from the germline V gene (reference sequence). After removal of 3 bases from V and 1 base from J, the junction contained 4 bases not matched to a gene. The CDR3 has 15 amino acids. CDR3 coding DNA: TGTGCCTGGAGCACTAGCGGGTTGTCCTACAATGAGCAGTTCTTC. It encodes CAWSTSGLSYNEQFF.

The chain employs TRBV7-9 and TRBJ2-7; possible D gene TRBD2, 6 bases. CDR1 and CDR2 from the germline V gene are SEHNR and FQNEAQ (reference sequence). Trimming took off 0 bases at V and 2 bases at J, with 8 bases between the two ends. The CDR3 has 14 residues. The CDR3 DNA is TGTGCCAGCAGCTTAGCGGGGGAGGCCTACGAGCAGTACTTC. Translation: CASSLAGEAYEQYF.

The chain combines TRBV6-5 with TRBJ1-1; 7 nucleotides line up with TRBD1. Losses at the gene ends were 6 bases for V and 4 bases for J; bases not matched to a gene: 11. Germline loops: CDR1 MNHEY, CDR2 SVGAGI. CDR3 length: 15 amino acids. DNA of the CDR3: TGTGCCAGCAGCTCCGATCGACAGGGAAGCACTGAAGCTTTCTTT. Translation: CASSSDRQGSTEAFF.

The chain's CDR3 is CSVLIRGGHEQYF. CDR3 sequence (DNA): TGCAGCGTTCTTATACGAGGGGGCCACGAGCAGTACTTC. The chain recombines TRBV29-1 with TRBJ2-7; 7 positions agree with TRBD1. Losses at the gene ends were 5 bases for V and 5 bases for J; bases not matched to a gene: 9. The CDR3 covers 13 residues. CDR1 SQVTM and CDR2 ANQGSEA come from the germline V gene.

The chain is built from TRBV4-3 and TRBJ1-1, with D perhaps TRBD1 (5 bases). Trimming removed 0 bases at V and 3 bases at J, with 14 bases between. This CDR3 comprises 16 residues. Per the germline V gene, CDR1 is LGHNA and CDR2 is YSLEER. For the CDR3, the DNA is TGCGCCAGCAGCCAAGAAGGGGTGGGACTTGACACTGAAGCTTTCTTT. It translates to CASSQEGVGLDTEAFF.

The J gene is TRBJ1-3, the V gene TRBV28; possible D gene TRBD1, 6 bases. The V gene's germline CDR1 is MDHEN and CDR2 SYDVKM. Trimming stripped 3 bases from V and 0 bases from J, with 24 bases between. This CDR3 is built from 20 residues. The CDR3 is CASSLEDRPPELDSGNTIYF. Here the CDR3 DNA reads TGTGCCAGCAGTTTGGAGGACAGACCCCCGGAACTTGACTCTGGAAACACCATATATTTT.

The rearrangement joins TRBV28 to TRBJ1-5; weak D call: TRBD1 (5 bases). V gave up 1 base and J gave up 7 bases, with 11 bases separating them. This CDR3 comprises 14 residues. Germline lookup yields CDR1 MDHEN and CDR2 SYDVKM. CDR3 DNA: TGTGCCAGCAGTTTATTGGGGCGGCTACAGCCCCAGCATTTT. Amino acids: CASSLLGRLQPQHF.

The chain links TRBV15 to TRBJ1-1; TRBD1 might be the D (6 bases). The V end was cut by 0 bases, the J end by 3 bases, with 14 bases between. Germline-derived CDR1 and CDR2 are LNHNV and YYDKDF (reference sequence). This CDR3 comprises 16 residues. CDR3 sequence (DNA): TGTGCCACCAGCAGAGATCCAGGGGCGCGGGACACTGAAGCTTTCTTT. Protein sequence: CATSRDPGARDTEAFF. Combining the CDR3 with reference TRBV15 and TRBJ1-1 gives the whole variable domain DAMVIQNPRYQVTQFGKPVTLSCSQTLNHNVMYWYQQKSSQAPKLLFHYYDKDFNNEADTPDNFQSRRPNTSFCFLDIRSPGLGDTAMYLCATSRDPGARDTEAFFGQGTRLTVV.

The gene calls are TRBV27 and TRBJ1-2, with TRBD1 matching 8 bases. Germline CDR1 is MNHEY and CDR2 is SMNVEV (reference sequence). CDR3 length: 15 amino acids. V lost 4 bases, J lost 4 bases, and 8 bases stayed unmatched. The CDR3: CASSYDRGGGYGYTF. In nucleotides, the CDR3 is TGTGCCAGCAGTTATGACAGGGGAGGGGGCTATGGCTACACCTTC.

V and J are TRBV13 and TRBJ1-1; 9 nucleotides match TRBD1. Trimming took 5 bases from V and 6 from J; bases not matched to a gene: 7. The CDR3 covers 14 residues. Germline loops: CDR1 PRHDT, CDR2 FYEKMQ (reference sequence). CDR3 in amino acids: CASSVTGGSAEAFF. CDR3 nucleotides: TGTGCCAGCAGCGTTACAGGGGGCAGCGCTGAAGCTTTCTTT.

This clone was seen more than once but under ten times. The CDR3 bases are TGTGCCAGTAGTCCGGACAGGGAAGAGGGCTACACCTTC. This translates into CASSPDREEGYTF. The chain has TRBV19 and TRBJ1-2; 8 bases align to TRBD1. After removal of 5 bases from V and 8 bases from J, the junction contained 7 bases not matched to a gene. The CDR3 covers 13 residues. Germline loops: CDR1 LNHDA, CDR2 SQIVND (reference sequence).

V is TRBV7-9 and J is TRBJ2-3; 8 bases fit TRBD1. V shed 6 bases and J 2 bases; nucleotides not matched to a gene: 7. The CDR3 contains 15 residues. The germline CDR1 and CDR2 sequences are SEHNR and FQNEAQ (reference sequence). CDR3 sequence reads: CASSPMDRATDTQYF. CDR3 sequence (DNA): TGTGCCAGCAGTCCGATGGACAGGGCCACAGATACGCAGTATTTT.

The CDR3 is CASSVDPGVTVNEQFF. As DNA, the CDR3 is TGTGCCAGCAGCGTAGATCCCGGAGTTACGGTCAATGAGCAGTTCTTC. V gene TRBV9 combines with J gene TRBJ2-1; D remains ambiguous. The CDR3 is made up of 16 amino acids. Trimming removed 0 bases at V and 6 bases at J, with 16 bases between. Germline V gene sequence: CDR1 SGDLS, CDR2 YYNGEE. Looking up the rest from reference TRBV9 and TRBJ2-1 gives the full variable domain: DSGVTQTPKHLITATGQRVTLRCSPRSGDLSVYWYQQSLDQGLQFLIQYYNGEERAKGNILERFSAQQFPDLHSELNLSSLELGDSALYFCASSVDPGVTVNEQFFGPGTRLTVL.

This sequence joins TRBV7-9 and TRBJ2-1; 7 bases match TRBD2. V lost 11 bases, J lost 5 bases, and 12 bases stayed unmatched. Germline V gene data show CDR1 as SEHNR and CDR2 as FQNEAQ (reference sequence). CDR3 length: 14 amino acids. The CDR3 sequence is CAPWAGEGNNEQFF. As DNA, the CDR3 is TGTGCCCCCTGGGCGGGAGAGGGGAACAATGAGCAGTTCTTC.

This clone occurred once. This rearrangement joins TRBV10-2 to TRBJ1-2, with TRBD1 matching over 9 bases. The length of the CDR3 is 13 residues. The ends lost 6 bases at V and 6 bases at J; junction bases unmatched: 5. Germline V lookup: CDR1 WSHSY, CDR2 SAAADI. The CDR3 is CASRPGQGHGYTF. The CDR3 DNA reads as TGCGCCAGCAGGCCGGGACAGGGTCATGGCTACACCTTC.

J is TRBJ1-3 and V is TRBV11-1, with 10 positions matching TRBD1. Germline CDR1 is SGHAT and CDR2 is FQDESV (reference sequence). The CDR3 extends over 15 amino acids. The trim removed 4 bases at V and 4 bases at J, leaving 4 bases unmatched. In DNA, the CDR3 is TGTGCCAGCAGCTCCGGGACAGGGGCAGGAAACACCATATATTTT. This gives the protein CASSSGTGAGNTIYF.

This chain joins TRBV10-3 and TRBJ2-7, with D possibly matching TRBD1 (6 bases). Trimming left V 10 bases short and J 2 bases short, with 15 bases between. Germline lookup yields CDR1 ENHRY and CDR2 SYGVKD. The CDR3 runs 13 residues. The CDR3, as DNA: TGTGCCACCTCGGACAGAAATCCCTACGAGCAGTACTTC. This sequence encodes CATSDRNPYEQYF.

The chain couples TRBV29-1 to TRBJ1-5; 8 nucleotides align to TRBD1. This CDR3 has 13 residues. Germline assignment: CDR1 SQVTM and CDR2 ANQGSEA. J gave up 1 base and V 5 bases, and 1 base lay outside the gene matches. CDR3 region: CSVRTGSNQPQHF. CDR3 bases: TGCAGCGTTCGGACAGGGAGCAATCAGCCCCAGCATTTT.

V and J are TRBV5-6 and TRBJ2-7; D might be TRBD2 (6 bases). CDR1 is SGHDT and CDR2 is YYEEEE in the germline V gene. The CDR3 totals 16 residues. V lost 0 bases to trimming and J lost 0 bases, with 13 bases between them. The CDR3 spells CASSLELAWSSYEQYF. CDR3 nucleotides: TGTGCCAGCAGCTTGGAGCTAGCGTGGAGCTCCTACGAGCAGTACTTC. The whole variable domain, filled in from reference TRBV5-6 and TRBJ2-7, reads DAGVTQSPTHLIKTRGQQVTLRCSPKSGHDTVSWYQQALGQGPQFIFQYYEEEERQRGNFPDRFSGHQFPNYSSELNVNALLLGDSALYLCASSLELAWSSYEQYFGPGTRLTVT.

The chain joins TRBV5-1 to TRBJ2-3; D unclear. Germline V gives CDR1 SGHRS, CDR2 YFSETQ. CDR3 length: 13 amino acids. Trimming left V 3 bases short and J 0 bases short, with 5 bases between. CDR3 sequence reads: CASSWASTDTQYF. Written as DNA, the CDR3 is TGCGCCAGCAGCTGGGCTAGCACAGATACGCAGTATTTT.

The chain has TRBV2 and TRBJ1-5; D is perhaps TRBD1 (6 bases). The CDR3 length is 15 residues. CDR1 is SNHLY and CDR2 is FYNNEI in the germline V gene. Trimming stripped 7 bases from V and 6 bases from J, with 19 bases between. The CDR3 bases are TGTGCCAGCACCCCCCAAGCAGGGGTAAGTCAGCCCCAGCATTTT. It yields the protein CASTPQAGVSQPQHF.

The V and J genes are TRBV11-3 and TRBJ2-3; 11 bases map to TRBD2. Looked up from germline, CDR1 is SGHNT and CDR2 is YENEEA. Germline trimming cut 5 bases from V and 4 bases from J; bases unmatched to any gene: 8. This CDR3 has 16 residues. The CDR3 nucleotides are TGTGCCAGCAGCCAAGGGCTAGCGGGAGGATCAGATACGCAGTATTTT. Amino acid sequence: CASSQGLAGGSDTQYF.

This chain joins TRBV10-3 and TRBJ1-1; unclear D gene. Trimming shortened V by 8 bases and J by 1 base, and 14 bases separated the two germline ends. This CDR3 has 14 amino acids. The V gene's germline CDR1 is ENHRY and CDR2 SYGVKD. CDR3 amino acids: CAIAGSPSNTEAFF. The DNA of the CDR3 is TGTGCCATCGCGGGCAGCCCTTCGAACACTGAAGCTTTCTTT.

V and J are TRBV5-4 and TRBJ2-7; TRBD2 agrees at 12 bases. CDR3 size: 15 residues. V trimming: 0 bases; J trimming: 6 bases; junction bases outside the gene matches: 4. The germline CDR1 and CDR2 sequences are SGHNT and YYREEE (reference sequence). The CDR3 DNA reads as TGTGCCAGCAGCTTGGAGGCTAGCGGGAGGGGCGAGCAGTACTTC. Protein sequence: CASSLEASGRGEQYF.

The V and J genes are TRBV15 and TRBJ1-1, with D uncertain. V was trimmed by 8 bases and J by 3 bases, leaving 13 bases between them. CDR3 length equals 13 residues. Per germline, CDR1 LNHNV and CDR2 YYDKDF (reference sequence). This CDR3 reads CATSPGLYTEAFF. The CDR3 bases are TGTGCCACCTCTCCTGGGCTATACACTGAAGCTTTCTTT.

This rearrangement joins TRBV4-1 to TRBJ2-2; D is possibly TRBD1 (5 bases). Deletions cut 3 bases from V and 0 bases from J, with 11 bases between. Germline V lookup: CDR1 MGHRA, CDR2 YSYEKL. This CDR3 is 16 amino acids long. CDR3 in amino acids: CASSHPREPNTGELFF. The CDR3 bases are TGCGCCAGCAGCCATCCCAGGGAACCGAACACCGGGGAGCTGTTTTTT.

The genes are TRBV28 and TRBJ2-7; D is perhaps TRBD1 (6 bases). Trimming stripped 3 bases from V and 5 bases from J, with 11 bases between. Germline CDR1 and CDR2: MDHEN and SYDVKM. The length of the CDR3 is 13 residues. The CDR3 is CASSFTGSNEQYF. For the CDR3, the DNA is TGTGCCAGCAGTTTCACAGGGTCCAACGAGCAGTACTTC.

This sequence joins TRBV5-4 and TRBJ1-2; 8 nucleotides match TRBD1. Germline trimming cut 1 base from V and 5 bases from J; bases unmatched to any gene: 7. Germline assignment: CDR1 SGHNT and CDR2 YYREEE (reference sequence). The length of the CDR3 is 15 residues. The DNA for the CDR3 is TGTGCCAGCAGCTTGATGGGACAGGCTCCGTATGGCTACACCTTC. Translation gives CASSLMGQAPYGYTF.